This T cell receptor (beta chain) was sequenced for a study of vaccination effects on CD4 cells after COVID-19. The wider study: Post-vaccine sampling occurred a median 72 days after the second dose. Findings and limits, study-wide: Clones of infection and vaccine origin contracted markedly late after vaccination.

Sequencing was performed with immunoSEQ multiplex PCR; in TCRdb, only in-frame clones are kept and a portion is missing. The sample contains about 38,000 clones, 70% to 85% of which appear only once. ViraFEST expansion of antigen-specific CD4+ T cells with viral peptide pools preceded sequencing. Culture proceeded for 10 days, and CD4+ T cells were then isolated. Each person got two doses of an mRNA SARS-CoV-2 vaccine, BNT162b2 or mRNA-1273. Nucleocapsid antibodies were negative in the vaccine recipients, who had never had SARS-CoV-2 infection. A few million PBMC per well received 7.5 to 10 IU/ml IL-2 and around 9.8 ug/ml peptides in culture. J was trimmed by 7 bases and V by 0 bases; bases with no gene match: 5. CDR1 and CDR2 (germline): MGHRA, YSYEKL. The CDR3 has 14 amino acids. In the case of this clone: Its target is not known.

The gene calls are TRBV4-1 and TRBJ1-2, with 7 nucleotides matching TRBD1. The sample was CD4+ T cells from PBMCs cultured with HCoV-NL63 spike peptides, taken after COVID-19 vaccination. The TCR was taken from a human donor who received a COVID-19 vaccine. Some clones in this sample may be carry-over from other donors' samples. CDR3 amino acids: CASSQEGQVAGYTF. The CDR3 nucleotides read TGCGCCAGCAGCCAAGAAGGACAGGTTGCTGGCTACACCTTC.